This T cell receptor (beta chain) stems from a study of blood T cell repertoires in COVID-19 (dated by TCRdb to the early 2020s). For the wider study: The collaborator samples originated in the United States, Italy and Spain and spanned the acute and convalescent phases of COVID-19. The material from the prospective study consisted of cDNA or gDNA derived from T cells, B-cell-depleted T cells, or PBMCs. Deeply sampled blood TCRbeta repertoires from subjects exposed to, actively infected with, or recovered from COVID-19 were included in the dataset. The repertoires were released in a freely available public database intended as a resource for research on the immune response to SARS-CoV-2. Samples were obtained from the ongoing ImmuneRACE study (first 160 participants) and from 950 to 1,500 subjects provided by 6 global collaborators. Sample metadata almost always included a de-identified subject ID, COVID-19 status, age in years and sex. Where available, HLA class I and class II types were obtained from metadata supplied by the sample provider rather than from assay-based typing. What the work shows at the level of the full study, not this receptor alone: How much clinical and demographic metadata was included differed by source and by participant, and the metadata was provided uncurated.

Participants in the prospective study were aged about 18 to 95 years, lived in approximately 26 United States geographic areas, and enrolled through a virtual design. In the prospective study, participants were assigned to cohorts based on the clinical history participants reported in a screening survey and a study questionnaire. Each participant in the prospective study had whole blood, serum and a nasopharyngeal or oropharyngeal swab collected by mobile phlebotomists. Additional blood draws and questionnaires over an approximately two-month period could optionally be provided by prospective study participants. Blood samples from the prospective study were shipped frozen or at room temperature prior to DNA extraction. The immunoSEQ Assay, a bias-controlled multiplex PCR, was used to amplify TCRbeta CDR3 regions from genomic DNA. The paper's data handling went like this. The number of nucleated cells in each sample was estimated from the amplification of reference gene primers within the assay. Sequence reads were collapsed and filtered to measure the absolute abundance of every unique TCRbeta CDR3 rearrangement. Productive Simpson clonality was computed per sample as the square root of Simpson's diversity index over productive rearrangements. The table comes from immuneACCESS by way of TCRdb, which keeps in-frame sequences with V and J called. Part of the clones is missing from these tables; in studies checked, under half for an unresolved V gene and the rest for unknown reasons. D and trimming come from the DNA, and the V and J calls and clone size come from that table. The sample records approximately 250,000 clones, roughly 85% of which are singletons. The ten largest make up 9.1% of the sample.

Of note for this clone: Its antigen has not been determined. No clone much larger than this one lies a single base away; base qualities are absent.

The sequencing input was PBMCs or T cells enriched from blood (not recorded which). The origin of this receptor is a woman aged 50 to 60 with acute COVID-19.

The sequenced DNA is TGTGCCTGGAGTACAGGTAGCTCTGGAAACACCATATATTTT. Its protein is CAWSTGSSGNTIYF. The receptor chain draws on TRBV30 and TRBJ1-3; TRBD1 could be the D gene, as 5 bases match. CDR1 is given as GTSNPN and CDR2 as SVGIG, both from the germline V gene (reference sequence). Spanning cysteine to phenylalanine, the CDR3 consists of 14 amino acids. Only the CDR3 region is kept as DNA, spanning 42 bases read in frame from base 1. Between the V and J ends, shortened by 2 bases and 0 bases respectively, the junction contains 8 bases.